This TCR beta chain was sequenced in a study of Graves' ophthalmopathy and Graves' hyperthyroidism. Scientists amplified the TCR beta CDR3 regions from RNA transcripts. An initial RT-PCR round employing HTBI primers preceded a second-round multiplex PCR. TCRdb called the multiplex PCR reads again in MiXCR, with one record for every CDR3 protein. The sample contains roughly 600,000 distinct CDR3 sequences, roughly 39% of which appear only once. The V gene's germline CDR1 is LGHNA and CDR2 YNFKEQ. The CDR3 totals 15 residues. V was cut by 3 bases and J by 6 bases, with 15 bases left in between. This clonotype was recorded many times. Its antigen is not identified. The study's findings and limits: Among expanded thyroid clonotypes above 0.001 frequency, most also occurred in blood. From stable hyperthyroidism, ophthalmopathy was separated by a 13-signature model with 85% to 90% sensitivity and less than 83% specificity.

Other autoimmune diseases, uncontrolled infections, pregnancy or lactation excluded patients from enrollment. Material for sequencing was peripheral blood or thyroid tissue (not recorded which). The sequence derives from an adult man with Graves' hyperthyroidism. The chain has TRBV4-2 and TRBJ1-5, with D tentatively TRBD1 (6 bases). The CDR3 protein is CASSQQQGGSQPQHF. The CDR3 bases are TGTGCCAGCAGCCAGCAACAGGGTGGCAGTCAGCCCCAGCATTTT.